This TCR beta chain was captured in a study of beta chain features in type 1 diabetes. Study-wide points: Amplification by PCR could prefer shorter templates, with the same effect in patients and controls. Patients showed naive, central memory and Treg TCRB repertoires that appeared more similar than those of healthy donors. VDJ junctions sequenced from type 1 diabetes patients showed fewer insertions and more deletions.

CD45RO/CCR7/CD25/CD127/CD95/CD27 separated CD4+ naive, central memory, regulatory and stem cell-like memory cells by sorting. The CDR3 runs 14 residues. CDR1 is SEHNR and CDR2 is FQNEAQ in the germline V gene (reference sequence). The germline V and J ends were trimmed by 4 bases and 4 bases, with 13 bases remaining between them. What was sequenced were expressed TCRB transcripts, since all of the isolated RNA had been reverse transcribed. This table comes from immunoSEQ multiplex PCR, and its TCRdb copy is limited to in-frame clones, with some not included. The sample records roughly 130,000 clones, roughly a tenth being singletons. This clone was detected only a few times. The antigen is unknown.

The receptor's source is a man between 18 and 35 years old in good health. The chain employs TRBV7-9 and TRBJ1-2; D may be TRBD1 (6 bases). Sequences were obtained from central memory CD4+ T cells from blood. The CDR3 is CASSSTGGFYGYTF. The CDR3 nucleotides read TGTGCCAGCAGCTCGACAGGCGGTTTCTATGGCTACACCTTC.